One and the same sample provided the 15 T cell receptor beta chains below, sequenced in a study of blood T cell repertoires in COVID-19. Generated by immunoSEQ multiplex PCR, the TCRdb table keeps only in-frame clones and is missing some. The sample has fewer than 450,000 clones; under 95% are singletons. The sequenced material came from peripheral blood. The receptors stem from a woman aged 18-35 years who had recovered from COVID-19.

The table lists this clone with a count of one. The chain employs TRBV12-5 and TRBJ1-5; 8 bases line up with TRBD1. The CDR3 sequence is 14 residues long. Looked up from germline, CDR1 is LGHNT and CDR2 is FRNRAP. With 6 bases clipped from V and 7 bases from J, the junction kept 8 bases outside the gene matches. This CDR3 is CASGTDRVQQPQHF. The CDR3 DNA reads TGTGCTAGTGGCACGGACAGGGTACAACAGCCCCAGCATTTT.

This clone was counted only a few times. The chain uses TRBV2 and TRBJ2-2; 11 positions agree with TRBD2. The germline V gene has CDR1 SNHLY and CDR2 FYNNEI. CDR3 length: 18 residues. J gave up 1 base and V 7 bases, and 11 bases lay outside the gene matches. For the CDR3, the DNA is TGTGCCAGCACTTCCCTTAATCTAGCGGGAGGGAACACCGGGGAGCTGTTTTTT. Amino acids: CASTSLNLAGGNTGELFF.

This chain links TRBV5-1 with TRBJ1-1; 10 bases are a match to TRBD1. CDR3 size: 14 residues. Germline loops: CDR1 SGHRS, CDR2 YFSETQ. With V trimmed by 3 bases and J by 3 bases, 2 bases remained unmatched. Written as DNA, the CDR3 is TGCGCCAGCAGCTCGGGGACAGGGGACACTGAAGCTTTCTTT. Translation: CASSSGTGDTEAFF.

This rearrangement joins TRBV5-1 to TRBJ2-7; TRBD2 matches at 10 bases. Germline-derived CDR1 and CDR2 are SGHRS and YFSETQ. This CDR3 is built from 14 residues. Trimming removed 4 bases from V and 3 bases from J; junction bases left unmatched: 4. CDR3 in DNA: TGCGCCAGCAGCCCGGGACTAGCGAGCTACGAGCAGTACGTC. As protein: CASSPGLASYEQYV.

Written as DNA, the CDR3 is TGTGCCAGTAGTCTTGGACTAGCGGGACAGACCGGGGAGCTGTTTTTT. Translation gives CASSLGLAGQTGELFF. The chain couples TRBV19 to TRBJ2-2; 12 positions match TRBD2. This CDR3 spans 16 amino acids. Germline CDR1 reads LNHDA; CDR2 reads SQIVND (reference sequence). V trimming: 5 bases; J trimming: 5 bases; junction bases outside the gene matches: 6.

V gene TRBV30 combines with J gene TRBJ2-5; 13 bases match TRBD2. Germline CDR1 is GTSNPN and CDR2 is SVGIG (reference sequence). Germline trimming cut 5 bases from V and 4 bases from J; bases unmatched to any gene: 10. The CDR3 is 16 amino acids. The CDR3 reads CAWSLSTSGRGETQYF. For the CDR3, the DNA is TGTGCCTGGTCCCTCTCAACTAGCGGGAGGGGAGAGACCCAGTACTTC.

The V and J genes are TRBV11-3 and TRBJ2-3; 7 bases are shared with TRBD2. The CDR3 is 16 residues long. The germline V gene has CDR1 SGHNT and CDR2 YENEEA. The V and J ends lost 2 bases and 2 bases, in that order; junction bases with no gene match: 7. CDR3 nucleotide sequence: TGTGCCAGCAGCTTACGGGCGGGAGCCGTCACAGATACGCAGTATTTT. Translation gives CASSLRAGAVTDTQYF. Full variable domain (outside the CDR3, taken from reference TRBV11-3 and TRBJ2-3): EAGVVQSPRYKIIEKKQPVAFWCNPISGHNTLYWYLQNLGQGPELLIRYENEEAVDDSQLPKDRFSAERLKGVDSTLKIQPAELGDSAVYLCASSLRAGAVTDTQYFGPGTRLTVL.

The chain links TRBV7-2 to TRBJ1-5; D remains ambiguous. V was trimmed by 1 base and J by 6 bases, leaving 7 bases between them. This CDR3 is 13 amino acids long. Germline-derived CDR1 and CDR2 are SGHTA and FQGNSA. The CDR3 here is CASSLVGVQPQHF. CDR3 DNA: TGTGCCAGCAGCTTAGTTGGAGTTCAGCCCCAGCATTTT.

V gene TRBV7-2 combines with J gene TRBJ2-5; D not resolved. Germline CDR1 reads SGHTA; CDR2 reads FQGNSA. V lost 4 bases, J lost 5 bases, and 11 bases lay in between. The CDR3 length is 13 residues. The CDR3, as DNA: TGTGCCAGCAGCTCGTTTCCCGGGGAGACCCAGTACTTC. Protein sequence: CASSSFPGETQYF.

The chain is built from TRBV7-2 and TRBJ2-5, with a weak D call TRBD1 (5 bases). Germline assignment: CDR1 SGHTA and CDR2 FQGNSA. The CDR3 consists of 16 residues. The ends were cut back, 2 bases at V and 3 bases at J, with 16 bases in the middle. The DNA for the CDR3 is TGTGCCAGCAGCTTAAGATTTCCGACAGTCAAAGAGACCCAGTACTTC. Amino acids: CASSLRFPTVKETQYF.

This sequence joins TRBV27 and TRBJ1-2, with 7 bases identical to TRBD1. The trim removed 5 bases at V and 7 bases at J, leaving 7 bases unmatched. CDR1 is MNHEY and CDR2 is SMNVEV in the germline V gene (reference sequence). This CDR3 is 13 amino acids long. The CDR3 DNA sequence: TGTGCCAGCAGTCTACGACAGGGCCGTGGCTACACCTTC. Its protein product is CASSLRQGRGYTF.

This chain connects TRBV24-1 to TRBJ2-3; perhaps TRBD1 as D (6 bases). There are 16 residues in the CDR3. V was trimmed by 3 bases and J by 3 bases, leaving 15 bases between them. Germline V CDR1 and CDR2: KGHDR, SFDVKD. This CDR3 is CATSDGTRGVTDTQYF. The CDR3 bases are TGTGCCACCAGTGATGGGACCAGGGGCGTGACAGATACGCAGTATTTT.

CDR3 DNA sequence: TGTGCCAGCAGTTACGGGGGACAGTATAGCAATCAGCCCCAGCATTTT. It codes for CASSYGGQYSNQPQHF. The chain couples TRBV6-5 to TRBJ1-5, with 7 bases matching TRBD1. Losses at the gene ends were 2 bases for V and 0 bases for J; bases not matched to a gene: 4. Germline V lookup: CDR1 MNHEY, CDR2 SVGAGI. The CDR3 spans 16 residues.

CDR3 in amino acids: CASRTTGGNQPQHF. CDR3 DNA: TGTGCCAGCAGGACGACAGGAGGCAATCAGCCCCAGCATTTT. V is TRBV7-2 and J is TRBJ1-5; D may be TRBD1 (6 bases). V was pared by 6 bases and J by 2 bases, with 11 bases between. The CDR3 runs 14 residues. CDR1 and CDR2 (germline): SGHTA, FQGNSA.

Only one count was recorded for this clone. At one boundary the junction diverges from the germline segment, which might be a read error. The identical CDR3 is also encoded by other nucleotide sequences in the sample. V gene TRBV5-1 combines with J gene TRBJ1-2; 9 bases agree with TRBD1. Germline loops: CDR1 SGHRS, CDR2 YFSETQ. The CDR3 sequence is 14 residues long. The CDR3 DNA reads TGCGCCAGCAGCTTGGGGGGACAGGGAGATGGCTACACCTTT. This sequence encodes CASSLGGQGDGYTF.